What follows is one T cell receptor beta chain and its context. Its antigen is still unknown. This record belongs to a study of graft-versus-host responses after intestinal transplantation. Study in general: Recipients were given multivisceral, liver-intestinal, or isolated intestinal transplants. Among the recipients, all got anti-thymocyte globulin induction and then tacrolimus and steroids for around 3 years.

The table came from immunoSEQ multiplex PCR; TCRdb's copy has only in-frame clones and leaves some out. The sample holds 35,000 to 45,000 clones, more than 80% seen once. Findings and limits, study-wide: Recipient-marrow GvH clones were detected, some having first appeared in ileum or blood. HvG clone declines early post-transplant were associated with peak circulating GvH levels.

This sequence originates from a human patient who received an intestinal transplant, so some T cells may come from the graft donor. The sequences come from PBMCs, collected less than 750 days after intestinal transplantation.

CDR3 bases: TGTGCCAGCAGCTTAGATCCGACCGGGGAGCTGTTTTTT. It encodes CASSLDPTGELFF. The genes are TRBV7-7 and TRBJ2-2; D remains unclear. Trimming took off 1 base at V and 5 bases at J, with 5 bases between the two ends. Germline CDR1 and CDR2: SSHAT and FNYEAQ (reference sequence). CDR3 length: 13 residues.